A single sample is the source of the 10 T cell receptor beta chains below, sequenced in a study of spatial heterogeneity in lung cancer. TCRdb processed the 5' RACE reads anew with MiXCR; each CDR3 protein has one entry. The repertoire holds approximately 82,000 distinct CDR3 sequences, with roughly 12% as singletons. Time point meaning: sample taken at primary tumor resection. Extraction of whole RNA from tumor, nontumor lung or frozen PBMC preceded unsorted sequencing. The sequences come from PBMCs, collected at surgery. The receptors were sampled from a male donor with early-stage non-small cell lung cancer.

The chain combines TRBV6-5 with TRBJ2-7; 9 nucleotides align to TRBD1. V lost 6 bases, J lost 3 bases, and 9 bases stayed unmatched. The CDR3 contains 15 residues. Germline CDR1 MNHEY, CDR2 SVGAGI. CDR3 DNA: TGTGCCAGCAGCCTCTCCGGGACAGGGAACTACGAGCAGTACTTC. This encodes CASSLSGTGNYEQYF.

The V call is TRBV2, the J call TRBJ2-7, with 7 positions matching TRBD2. The CDR3 runs to 15 residues. V trimming: 6 bases; J trimming: 0 bases; junction bases outside the gene matches: 8. Germline assignment: CDR1 SNHLY and CDR2 FYNNEI. CDR3 DNA sequence: TGTGCCAGCAGAGCCCCCAGCGGGAACTCCTACGAGCAGTACTTC. Protein product: CASRAPSGNSYEQYF.

The chain employs TRBV20-1 and TRBJ2-3, with 11 bases matching TRBD2. The J segment lost 2 bases and the V segment lost 0 bases, leaving 10 bases of the junction unmatched. Germline values: CDR1 DFQATT, CDR2 SNEGSKA (reference sequence). The CDR3 spans 18 residues. The CDR3 nucleotides are TGCAGTGCTAGAGACCCCAATCTAGCGGGGGGAGCCACAGATACGCAGTATTTT. The encoded protein is CSARDPNLAGGATDTQYF.

The chain is built from TRBV19 and TRBJ1-1, with D possibly TRBD1 on 5 matching bases. The CDR3 loop spans 12 amino acids. The ends were cut back, 7 bases at V and 5 bases at J, with 11 bases in the middle. The germline CDR1 and CDR2 sequences are LNHDA and SQIVND (reference sequence). CDR3 amino acids: CASNYRRTEAFF. The CDR3 DNA is TGTGCCAGTAACTACAGGCGAACTGAAGCTTTCTTT. The variable domain in full, completed from reference TRBV19 and TRBJ1-1, reads DGGITQSPKYLFRKEGQNVTLSCEQNLNHDAMYWYRQDPGQGLRLIYYSQIVNDFQKGDIAEGYSVSREKKESFPLTVTSAQKNPTAFYLCASNYRRTEAFFGQGTRLTVV.

The V gene is TRBV29-1, the J gene TRBJ2-1; no firm D call. Between the trimmed V and J ends, which lost 0 bases and 5 bases, there was a span of 14 bases. Germline V gene lookup returns CDR1 SQVTM and CDR2 ANQGSEA. The CDR3 loop spans 15 amino acids. The CDR3 nucleotides are TGCAGCGTTGAAGATGAAAGGGAACAGCACAATGAGCAGTTCTTC. It codes for CSVEDEREQHNEQFF.

The sample holds a few counts of this clonotype. In nucleotides, the CDR3 is TGTGCCAGCTCACCACTTAGAGAGAAAAGGCTGTTCTTC. This translates into CASSPLREKRLFF. The J gene is TRBJ2-1, the V gene TRBV18; no firm D call. The CDR3 consists of 13 residues. The V gene's germline CDR1 is KGHSH and CDR2 LQKENI. V was pared by 1 base and J by 15 bases, with 16 bases between.

This clonotype was found many times. The J gene is TRBJ1-2, the V gene TRBV20-1; D is unresolved. The CDR3 has 12 residues. Germline assignment: CDR1 DFQATT and CDR2 SNEGSKA (reference sequence). Trimming left V 4 bases short and J 2 bases short, with 8 bases between. CDR3 nucleotide sequence: TGCAGTGCTAACCCCTCCAACTATGGCTACACCTTC. This sequence encodes CSANPSNYGYTF.

This clonotype came up a few times. The chain joins TRBV29-1 to TRBJ2-3; 12 positions match TRBD2. The CDR3 has 15 amino acids. The J segment lost 2 bases and the V segment lost 7 bases, leaving 7 bases of the junction unmatched. Per the germline V gene, CDR1 is SQVTM and CDR2 is ANQGSEA. The chain's CDR3 is CSAMTSGSYTDTQYF. The CDR3 DNA is TGCAGCGCTATGACTAGCGGGAGTTACACAGATACGCAGTATTTT.

This clonotype was counted ten times or more. This chain connects TRBV14 to TRBJ1-6, with TRBD1 matching 10 bases. Germline CDR1 SGHDN, CDR2 FVKESK. J lost 7 bases, V lost 8 bases, and 2 bases had no gene match. The CDR3 is made up of 13 amino acids. The CDR3 region is CASRGQGNSPLHF. For the CDR3, the DNA is TGTGCCAGCCGGGGACAGGGGAATTCACCCCTCCACTTT.

This clonotype was counted between two and nine times. V is TRBV3-1 and J is TRBJ1-1; no clear D gene. Germline V gene data show CDR1 as LGHDT and CDR2 as YNNKEL (reference sequence). This CDR3 is built from 14 residues. V was clipped by 4 bases and J by 10 bases, with 19 bases between them. This CDR3 is CASSREGTPLAAFF. DNA for the CDR3: TGTGCCAGCAGCCGTGAGGGCACCCCGTTAGCAGCTTTCTTT.